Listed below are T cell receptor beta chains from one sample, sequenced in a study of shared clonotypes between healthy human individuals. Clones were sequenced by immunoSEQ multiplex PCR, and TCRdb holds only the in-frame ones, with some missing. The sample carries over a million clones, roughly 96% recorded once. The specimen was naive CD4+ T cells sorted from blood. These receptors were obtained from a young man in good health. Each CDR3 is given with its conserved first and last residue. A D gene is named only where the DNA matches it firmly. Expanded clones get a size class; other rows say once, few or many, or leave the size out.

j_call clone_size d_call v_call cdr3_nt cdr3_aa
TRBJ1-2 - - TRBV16 TGTGCCAGCAGCCAAAGCGTCCGGACCTATGGCTACACCTTC CASSQSVRTYGYTF
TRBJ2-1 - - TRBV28 TGTGCCAGCAGTACACTTTTCCGAAATCCACACGGCTCTTTTGGGAATGAGCAGTTCTTC CASSTLFRNPHGSFGNEQFF
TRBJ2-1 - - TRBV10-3 TGTGCCATCAGTGCGTCGTCTGACGAGCAGTTCTTC CAISASSDEQFF
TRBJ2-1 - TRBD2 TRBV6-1 TGTGCCAGCAGTGAACGGACTAGCGGGAGAATGAATGAGCAGTTCTTC CASSERTSGRMNEQFF
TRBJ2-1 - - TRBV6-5 TGTGCCAGCACCACAAATCCCCAGATTTGGGGGTTCTTC CASTTNPQIWGFF
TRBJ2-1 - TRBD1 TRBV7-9 TGTGCCAGCAACGTCGGGCAGGGGGCTACATCCTACAATGAGCAGTTCTTC CASNVGQGATSYNEQFF
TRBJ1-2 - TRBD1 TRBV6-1 TGTGCCAGCAGTGAACAGGGGGCGAACTATGGCTACACCTTC CASSEQGANYGYTF
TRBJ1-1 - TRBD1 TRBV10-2 TGCGCCAGCAGTGAAAACCCGGGACAGGAAGCTTTCTTT CASSENPGQEAFF
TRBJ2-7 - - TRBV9 TGTGCCAGCAGCCTAGGGGGGATGGGTTGGGAGCAGTACTTC CASSLGGMGWEQYF
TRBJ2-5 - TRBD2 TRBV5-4 TGTGCCAGCAGCTTGGGTAACCGCCTGGGGAGGGCGGATAAAGAGACCCAGTACTTC CASSLGNRLGRADKETQYF
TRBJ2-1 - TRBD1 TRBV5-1 TGCGCCAGCAGATCGACAGGGACCTCCTACAATGAGCAGTTCTTC CASRSTGTSYNEQFF
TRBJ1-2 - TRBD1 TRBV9 TGTGCCAGCAGCGGACCGGGACAGGGGGACTCGGACTATGGCTACACCTTC CASSGPGQGDSDYGYTF
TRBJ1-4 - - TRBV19 TGTGCCAGTAGTATTAGCGGTGAAAAACTGTTTTTT CASSISGEKLFF
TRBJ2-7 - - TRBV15 TGTGCCACGCAGCCAGACTCCTCCTACGAGCAGTACTTC CATQPDSSYEQYF
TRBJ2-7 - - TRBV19 TGTGCCAGTAGTATAGAGGCGGAGTCCTACGAGCAGTACTTC CASSIEAESYEQYF
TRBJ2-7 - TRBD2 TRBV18 TGTGCCAGCTCACCACGAACTAGCGGAGGCTCCTACGAGCAGTACTTC CASSPRTSGGSYEQYF
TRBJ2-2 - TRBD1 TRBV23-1 TGCGCCAGCAGTCAACCGGGACAGGGGATCGGGGAGCTGTTTTTT CASSQPGQGIGELFF
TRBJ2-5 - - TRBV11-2 TGTGCCAGCAGCCCGGGGTCCGCTCCCCAAGAGACCCAGTACTTC CASSPGSAPQETQYF
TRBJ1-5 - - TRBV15 TGTGCCACCAGCAGAGCGTGGGGGAGTCAGCCCCAGCATTTT CATSRAWGSQPQHF
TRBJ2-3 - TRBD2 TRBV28 TGTGCCAGCAGTCTTGGGCCTAGCGGGGGCACAGATACGCAGTATTTT CASSLGPSGGTDTQYF
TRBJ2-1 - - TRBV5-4 TGTGCCAGCAGCTTTACGTCTTACAATGAGCAGTTCTTC CASSFTSYNEQFF
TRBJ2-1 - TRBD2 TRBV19 TGTGCCAGTAGTTTGTCTAGCGGCCTTACCTACAATGAGCAGTTCTTC CASSLSSGLTYNEQFF
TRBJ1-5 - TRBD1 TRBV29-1 TGCAGCGTTACTCTTGGGACAGATAGCAATCAGCCCCAGCATTTT CSVTLGTDSNQPQHF
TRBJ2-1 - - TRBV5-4 TGTGCCAGCAGCTTCTCTGTCGGGAGCCCCTACAATGAGCAGTTCTTC CASSFSVGSPYNEQFF
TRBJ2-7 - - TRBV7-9 TGTGCCAGCAGCCGTGGGTCTGATGGCGAGCAGTACTTC CASSRGSDGEQYF
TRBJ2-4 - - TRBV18 TGTGCCAGCTCACCAGACTTGTTAGCCAAAAACATTCAGTACTTC CASSPDLLAKNIQYF
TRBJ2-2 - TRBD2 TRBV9 TGTGCCAGCAGCCCGACGGCCCTAGCGGGACGCGGGGAGCTGTTTTTT CASSPTALAGRGELFF
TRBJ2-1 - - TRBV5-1 TGCGCCAGCAGCCCCTTAGAGGGGCCCTCCAATGAGCAGTTCTTC CASSPLEGPSNEQFF
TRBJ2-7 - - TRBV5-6 TGTGCCAGCAGCTTTCCAGGGATTCCCTACGAGCAGTACTTC CASSFPGIPYEQYF
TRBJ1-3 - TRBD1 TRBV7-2 TGTGCCAGCAGACAGACAGGGGGCGAAAACACCATATATTTT CASRQTGGENTIYF
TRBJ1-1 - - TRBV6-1 TGTGCCAGCAGAGGGACGGTAGACACTGAAGCTTTCTTT CASRGTVDTEAFF
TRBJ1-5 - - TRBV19 TGTGCCAGTAGTATAGCAGGTTTGGAAAATCAGCCCCAGCATTTT CASSIAGLENQPQHF
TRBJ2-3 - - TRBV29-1 TGCAGCGTCCGCTCCCCTGCCAGGGGTAGCACAGATACGCAGTATTTT CSVRSPARGSTDTQYF
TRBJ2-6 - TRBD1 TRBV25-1 TGTGCCAGCAGTGAATGGGGGACAGTAGGGGCCAACGTCCTGACTTTC CASSEWGTVGANVLTF
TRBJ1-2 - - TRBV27 TGTGCCAGCAGCCCTTGGCGGGATAATGAAGGCAGGGGCTACACCTTC CASSPWRDNEGRGYTF
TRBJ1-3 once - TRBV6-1 TGTGCCAGCAGTGAGGGCAGGCTTGGACCTACCTCTGGAAACACCATATATTTT CASSEGRLGPTSGNTIYF
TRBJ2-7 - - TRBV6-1 TGTGCCAGCAGTGAAGTTGAACCTAGAGGGCAGTACTTC CASSEVEPRGQYF
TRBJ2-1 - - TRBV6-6 TGTGCCAGCGTAGGGCTGGCGGGGGCGGGCCATGAGCAGTTCTTC CASVGLAGAGHEQFF
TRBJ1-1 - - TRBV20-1 TGCAGTGCTATAGGACCCCCTGAAGCTTTCTTT CSAIGPPEAFF
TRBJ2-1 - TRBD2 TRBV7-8 TGTGCCAGCAGCCTGCAGACTAGCGGGACTCCCCATGAGCAGTTCTTC CASSLQTSGTPHEQFF
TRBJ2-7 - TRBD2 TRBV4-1 TGCGCCAGCAGCCCGTCGGGGGGGGCGCAGTACTTC CASSPSGGAQYF
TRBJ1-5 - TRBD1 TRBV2 TGTGCCAGCAGTTCTCACAGGGGGGGGGATCAGCCCCAGCATTTT CASSSHRGGDQPQHF
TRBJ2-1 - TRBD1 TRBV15 TGTGCCACCAGCAGAGATAGGGTGGACAGGGCAACCACTAGCTCCTACAATGAGCAGTTCTTC CATSRDRVDRATTSSYNEQFF
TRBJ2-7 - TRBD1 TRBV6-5 TGTGCCAGCAGGAGGGGACAGGGCATCTACGAGCAGTACTTC CASRRGQGIYEQYF
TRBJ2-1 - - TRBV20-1 TGCAGTGCTAGGCGGGATGAGCAGTTCTTC CSARRDEQFF
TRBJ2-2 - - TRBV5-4 TGTGCCAGCAGCCATAGGGGTGGCGGGGAGCTGTTTTTT CASSHRGGGELFF
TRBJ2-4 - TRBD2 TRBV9 TGTGCCAGCAGCGTTGGATTCCTAGCGGGAGTTGTAAACATTCAGTACTTC CASSVGFLAGVVNIQYF
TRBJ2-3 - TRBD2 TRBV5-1 TGCGCCAGCAGCTTGGCCGGCGGGAGGGACACAGATACGCAGTATTTT CASSLAGGRDTDTQYF
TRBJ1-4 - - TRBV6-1 TGTGCCAGTCTGCGAACAGCTGGCGAAAAACTGTTTTTT CASLRTAGEKLFF
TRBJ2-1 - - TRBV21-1 TGTGCCAGCAGCAAAGAAATGGGGACAGGGGAGGGCAAGTGGCAGTTCTTC CASSKEMGTGEGKWQFF